The 14 T cell receptor beta chains below were found in one sample sequenced in a study of blood T cell repertoires in COVID-19. Sequencing used immunoSEQ multiplex PCR; TCRdb keeps in-frame clones, though not all of them. The repertoire holds about 210,000 clones, with around nine tenths as singletons. Sequences were obtained from peripheral blood. The source is a young man with active or convalescent COVID-19.

The rearrangement links TRBV5-1 to TRBJ2-2; 9 bases fit TRBD2. The length of the CDR3 is 17 residues. The V segment lost 0 bases and the J segment 2 bases; nucleotides outside the gene matches: 5. Germline assignment: CDR1 SGHRS and CDR2 YFSETQ. The CDR3 DNA is TGCGCCAGCAGCTTGGGCCCGCGGGGGGGAAACACCGGGGAGCTGTTTTTT. Residues: CASSLGPRGGNTGELFF. The whole variable domain, remainder taken from reference TRBV5-1 and TRBJ2-2, is KAGVTQTPRYLIKTRGQQVTLSCSPISGHRSVSWYQQTPGQGLQFLFEYFSETQRNKGNFPGRFSGRQFSNSRSEMNVSTLELGDSALYLCASSLGPRGGNTGELFFGEGSRLTVL.

This chain links TRBV7-9 with TRBJ2-2; tentative D call: TRBD1 (5 bases). The CDR3 has 16 residues. Germline CDR1 and CDR2: SEHNR and FQNEAQ (reference sequence). V was pared by 3 bases and J by 1 base, with 12 bases between. CDR3 region: CASSFQGTWNTGELFF. CDR3 bases: TGTGCCAGCAGCTTTCAGGGTACATGGAACACCGGGGAGCTGTTTTTT.

The chain combines TRBV27 with TRBJ1-2; 7 nucleotides agree with TRBD1. The CDR3 contains 13 residues. The V and J ends lost 8 bases and 4 bases, in that order; junction bases with no gene match: 7. CDR1 and CDR2 (germline): MNHEY, SMNVEV (reference sequence). CDR3 loop: CASGSAGGYGYTF. CDR3 nucleotide sequence: TGTGCCAGCGGTTCGGCAGGGGGCTATGGCTACACCTTC.

In DNA form, the CDR3 reads TGTGCCAGCAAAGGACAGGGTGGACAGCCCCAGCATTTT. Protein sequence: CASKGQGGQPQHF. This chain uses TRBV6-5 with TRBJ1-5; 8 positions match TRBD1. The V and J ends lost 7 bases and 7 bases, in that order; junction bases with no gene match: 6. This CDR3 comprises 13 residues. Germline V CDR1 and CDR2: MNHEY, SVGAGI.

The V and J genes are TRBV5-8 and TRBJ2-2; tentatively, D is TRBD1 (9 bases). Germline CDR1 is SGHTS and CDR2 is YDEGEE. The V gene lost 0 bases and the J gene lost 4 bases, with 19 bases spanning the gap. The CDR3 runs 18 residues. The CDR3 spells CASSLDRGLAGITGELFF. DNA of the CDR3: TGTGCCAGCAGCTTGGACAGGGGGCTAGCGGGCATCACCGGGGAGCTGTTTTTT.

V usage is TRBV5-8 and J usage is TRBJ2-7, with D possibly being TRBD1 (5 bases). The germline V and J ends were trimmed by 5 bases and 3 bases, with 15 bases remaining between them. Germline assignment: CDR1 SGHTS and CDR2 YDEGEE. The CDR3 loop spans 14 amino acids. The CDR3 reads CASREGVGNYEQYF. The CDR3 bases are TGTGCCAGCAGGGAAGGGGTGGGGAACTACGAGCAGTACTTC. The full variable domain, in which reference TRBV5-8 and TRBJ2-7 provide the parts outside the CDR3, is EAGVTQSPTHLIKTRGQQATLRCSPISGHTSVYWYQQALGLGLQFLLWYDEGEERNRGNFPPRFSGRQFPNYSSELNVNALELEDSALYLCASREGVGNYEQYFGPGTRLTVT.

The chain couples TRBV9 to TRBJ2-6, with 10 positions matching TRBD1. Germline V CDR1 and CDR2: SGDLS, YYNGEE. The length of the CDR3 is 18 residues. With 3 bases clipped from V and 1 base from J, the junction kept 7 bases outside the gene matches. The DNA of the CDR3 is TGTGCCAGCAGCGCACAGACAGGGGGCGCTTCTGGGGCCAACGTCCTGACTTTC. As protein: CASSAQTGGASGANVLTF.

This sequence joins TRBV7-8 and TRBJ2-1; the match to TRBD2 covers 10 bases. The germline gives CDR1 SGHVS, CDR2 FQNEAQ. The CDR3 spans 16 residues. J was trimmed by 2 bases and V by 5 bases; bases with no gene match: 6. As DNA, the CDR3 is TGTGCCAGCAGCCCGAGCGGGAGGGCCACCTACAATGAGCAGTTCTTC. Translated, it gives CASSPSGRATYNEQFF.

The J gene is TRBJ1-2, the V gene TRBV11-2; 8 nucleotides align to TRBD1. The CDR3 extends over 17 amino acids. After removal of 4 bases from V and 1 base from J, the junction contained 11 bases not matched to a gene. Per the germline V gene, CDR1 is SGHAT and CDR2 is FQNNGV. In DNA, the CDR3 is TGTGCCAGCAGCTCCTTGGACAGGGAGTATTATAACTATGGCTACACCTTC. Residues: CASSSLDREYYNYGYTF.

CDR3 nucleotides: TGTGCCAGCAGCCAAGGGGAGGGGACCCAGTACTTC. This sequence encodes CASSQGEGTQYF. The gene calls are TRBV3-1 (or the pseudogene TRBV3-2) and TRBJ2-5; 7 bases are shared with TRBD2. After removal of 1 base from V and 7 bases from J, the junction contained 0 bases not matched to a gene. The germline CDR1 and CDR2 sequences are LGHDT and YNNKEL (reference sequence). The CDR3 runs 12 residues.

The rearrangement joins TRBV27 to TRBJ2-1; 11 bases agree with TRBD2. This CDR3 has 16 residues. Per germline, CDR1 MNHEY and CDR2 SMNVEV (reference sequence). After removal of 6 bases from V and 7 bases from J, the junction contained 11 bases not matched to a gene. The CDR3 loop is CASRRTYSGRANEQFF. The CDR3 DNA follows: TGTGCCAGCAGGCGAACGTATAGCGGGAGGGCGAATGAGCAGTTCTTC.

CDR3 coding DNA: TGCAGCGCCAAGCATACTAACTATGGCTACACCTTC. Amino acid sequence: CSAKHTNYGYTF. The gene calls are TRBV29-1 and TRBJ1-2; D gene unclear. CDR3 size: 12 residues. Deletions cut 7 bases from V and 0 bases from J, with 9 bases between. Germline-derived CDR1 and CDR2 are SQVTM and ANQGSEA. Full variable domain (rest looked up from reference TRBV29-1 and TRBJ1-2): SAVISQKPSRDICQRGTSLTIQCQVDSQVTMMFWYRQQPGQSLTLIATANQGSEATYESGFVIDKFPISRPNLTFSTLTVSNMSPEDSSIYLCSAKHTNYGYTFGSGTRLTVV.

The J gene is TRBJ2-1, the V gene TRBV28; 9 nucleotides line up with TRBD2. Per germline, CDR1 MDHEN and CDR2 SYDVKM. V lost 5 bases to trimming and J lost 4 bases; unmatched junction nucleotides: 6. There are 15 residues in the CDR3. CDR3 coding DNA: TGTGCCAGCAGTCTAGGGACTAGCCGGTACAATGAGCAGTTCTTC. Encoded protein: CASSLGTSRYNEQFF.

For the CDR3, the DNA is TGTGCCAGCAGTGACAGGGGGCATGAAAAACTGTTTTTT. This encodes CASSDRGHEKLFF. The V call is TRBV6-1, the J call TRBJ1-4; 8 bases align to TRBD1. Germline lookup yields CDR1 MNHNS and CDR2 SASEGT. The CDR3 has 13 amino acids. J gave up 6 bases and V 3 bases, and 0 bases lay outside the gene matches.